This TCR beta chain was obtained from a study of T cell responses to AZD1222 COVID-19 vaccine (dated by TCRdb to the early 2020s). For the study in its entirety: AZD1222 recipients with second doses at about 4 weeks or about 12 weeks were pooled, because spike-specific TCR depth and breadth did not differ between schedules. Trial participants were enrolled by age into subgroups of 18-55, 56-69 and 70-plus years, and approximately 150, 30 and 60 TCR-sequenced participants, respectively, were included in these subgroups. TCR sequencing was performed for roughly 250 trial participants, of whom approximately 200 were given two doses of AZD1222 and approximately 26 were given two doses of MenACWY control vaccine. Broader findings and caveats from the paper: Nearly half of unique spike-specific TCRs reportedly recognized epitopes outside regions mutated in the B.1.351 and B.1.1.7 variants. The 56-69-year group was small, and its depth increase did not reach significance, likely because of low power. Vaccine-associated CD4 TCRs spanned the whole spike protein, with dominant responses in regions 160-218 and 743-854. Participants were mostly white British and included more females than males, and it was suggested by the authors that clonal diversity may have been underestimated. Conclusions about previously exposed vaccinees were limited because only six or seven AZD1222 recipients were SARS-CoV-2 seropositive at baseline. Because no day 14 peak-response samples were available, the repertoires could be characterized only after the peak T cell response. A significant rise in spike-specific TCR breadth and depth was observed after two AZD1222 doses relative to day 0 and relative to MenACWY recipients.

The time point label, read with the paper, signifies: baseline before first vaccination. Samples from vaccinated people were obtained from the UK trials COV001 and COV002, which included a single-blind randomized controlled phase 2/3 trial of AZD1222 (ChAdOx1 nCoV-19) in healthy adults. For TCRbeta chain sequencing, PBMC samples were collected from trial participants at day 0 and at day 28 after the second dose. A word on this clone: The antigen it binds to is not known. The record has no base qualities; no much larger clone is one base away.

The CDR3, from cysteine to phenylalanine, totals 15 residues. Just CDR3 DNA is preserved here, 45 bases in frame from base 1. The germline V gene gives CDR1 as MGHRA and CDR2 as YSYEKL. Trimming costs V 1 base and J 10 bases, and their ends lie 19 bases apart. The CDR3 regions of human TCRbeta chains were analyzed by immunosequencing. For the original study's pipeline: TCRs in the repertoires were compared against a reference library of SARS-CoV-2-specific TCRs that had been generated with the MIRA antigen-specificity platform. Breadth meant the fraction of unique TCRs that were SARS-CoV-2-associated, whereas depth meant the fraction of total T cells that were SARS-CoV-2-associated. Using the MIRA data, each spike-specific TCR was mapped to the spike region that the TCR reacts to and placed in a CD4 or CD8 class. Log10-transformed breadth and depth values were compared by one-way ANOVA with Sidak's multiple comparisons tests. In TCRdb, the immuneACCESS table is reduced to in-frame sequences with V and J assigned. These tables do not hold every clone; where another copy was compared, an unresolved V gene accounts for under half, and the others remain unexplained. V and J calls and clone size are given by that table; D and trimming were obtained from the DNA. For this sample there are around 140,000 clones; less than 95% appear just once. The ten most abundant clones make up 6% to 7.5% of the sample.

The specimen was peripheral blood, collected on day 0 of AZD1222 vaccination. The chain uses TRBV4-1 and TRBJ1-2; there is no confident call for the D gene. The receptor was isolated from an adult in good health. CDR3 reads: CASSQAPVGTRTYTF. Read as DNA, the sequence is TGCGCCAGCAGCCAAGCCCCGGTGGGAACCAGAACCTACACCTTC.